This record looks at one T cell receptor beta chain sequence and its context. This clone was seen a few times. It has no known antigen specificity. No clone much larger than this one lies a single base away; base qualities are absent. The library was built by means of the immunoSEQ multiplex PCR assay. For the multiplex PCR, a mixture combining 60 forward primers for TCR Vbeta segments and 13 reverse primers for TCR Jbeta segments was used. A multiplex PCR assay on genomic DNA amplified the CDR3 region of rearranged TCR beta genes. The amplified TCR beta libraries were sequenced on the Illumina HiSeq System as 87-base-pair reads. In the paper's pipeline: A later analysis tallied around 80 million unique TCR beta chains across the approximately 670 repertoires, and about 12 million of those chains were shared by two or more donors. Raw reads were error-corrected and collapsed into unique sequences with a nearest-neighbor algorithm that merged closely related sequences to remove PCR and sequencing errors. V, D and J gene segments were assigned by aligning CDR3 sequences to IMGT reference sequences. For a sequence to be retained, at least a six-nucleotide match to both a V gene segment and a J gene segment was required. Rearrangements were classified as productive when the CDR3 lacked stop codons and remained in frame with V and J, and all other rearrangements were classified as non-productive. CDR3 was defined according to IMGT convention as the region running from the second conserved V-encoded cysteine to the conserved J-encoded phenylalanine. The earlier analysis of some 540 of the donors excluded any sequence lacking an unambiguous match to a single V gene segment. An earlier analysis of a few hundred of the donors classified V segments as functional when productive rearrangements were above 56.7% and as segregating when the standard deviation between donors was above 5%. A statistical classification framework was developed to diagnose cytomegalovirus status using the catalog of TCR beta chain sequences. In a later analysis, V and J genes were assigned by comparing TCR nucleotide sequences against IMGT/GENE-DB human TR gene sequences. Using the TCRdist pipeline, a later analysis assigned CDR3 sequences along with most-parsimonious VDJ recombination scenarios. A later analysis defined each TCR beta chain by its CDR3 amino acid sequence plus V-gene family, and excluded reads lacking a unique V-gene family. A later analysis removed roughly 590 highly shared, low-generation-probability nucleotide sequences to deal with suspected cross-contamination and a sequencing artifact. For each public chain, a later analysis derived a clonal expansion index from normalized ranks of inferred template counts within each repertoire. A later analysis computed generation probabilities with a VDJ recombination model fitted to out-of-frame rearrangements, and checked the results against IGoR. In a later analysis, hypergeometric tests were used to score TCR-TCR, TCR-HLA and TCR-CMV co-occurrence, with a repertoire-size bias correction applied to TCR pairs. A later analysis estimated false discovery rates by permuting HLA or CMV assignments 20 times. In a later analysis, co-occurring TCRs were grouped using DBSCAN, and TCRdist sequence similarity was added for clustering within HLA-allele-positive subsets. Repertoires with fewer than 30,000 or more than 120,000 public chains were left out of co-occurrence clustering, as were a few repertoires with anomalous nucleotide sharing. The clones in this table, taken by TCRdb from immuneACCESS, are in-frame only. Not every clone is retained; where verified, under half of the shortfall comes from an unresolved V gene, and the cause of the rest is unknown. The DNA was the basis for D and trimming; V, J and clone size are from that table. For this sample there are around 150,000 clones; almost 80% appear just once. The ten most abundant clones make up under 1.5% of the sample.

The sample is drawn from a study of cytomegalovirus exposure and HLA in healthy donors (dated 2017 in TCRdb). Looking at the study overall: An earlier analysis of about 560 of the donors reported over 250 Gb of sequence data and 95 million to 120 million unique TCR beta sequences obtained from about 200 million T cells. The study aimed to test whether cataloging public T cell receptors could reveal signatures of past pathogen exposure. The number of typed donors differed by locus: roughly 629-640 for A, B, C, DRB1 and DQB1; 500 to 550 for DQA1; around 610 for DPA1; and about 450 for DPB1. Of the roughly 410 genotyped donors, less than 90% were placed in the genetic ancestry cluster associated with self-reported Caucasian donors. About 280 gigabases of sequencing data and approximately 85 million unique TCR sequences were included in an early release covering under 650 HLA-typed donors. Along with the approximately 700-subject first cohort, a separate validation cohort of more than 90 different subjects was used. To predict cytomegalovirus infection status, the study combined high-throughput TCR immunosequencing, statistical association of individual TCRs with disease status, and machine learning. Among about 400 genotyped donors of the cohort, an average of roughly 230,000 unique TCR beta nucleotide sequences was sequenced per donor, of which 15% to 20% were non-productive. A later analysis re-examined previously published TCR beta repertoires from roughly 650 donors and added high-resolution HLA genotyping to investigate patterns of TCR occurrence. In an earlier analysis of a few hundred of the donors, high-throughput TCR beta sequencing was used to judge whether each TCR beta V gene segment behaved as functional or pseudogenic. Every discovery cohort repertoire had been produced on one sequencing platform. The study profiled the T cell repertoires of some 610 subjects by immunosequencing and related them to cytomegalovirus serostatus. HLA typing covered class I and class II loci at four-digit resolution. Donor age, sex, ethnicity and CMV serostatus were compiled alongside the repertoire data. A later genetic analysis took genome-wide SNP genotypes for about 55% of the roughly 670 donors and used that subset as a discovery cohort. The later analysis used no new phenotypic data to find candidate immune exposures, relying instead on TCR beta sequences and their occurrence across donors. Because of strong linkage in the cohort, roughly five DR-DQ haplotypes were treated as single units for association and clustering. Results the study describes overall, beyond this receptor: Because HLA typing was unavailable for some donors at each locus, only the typed subset was used in association tests. In vitro tests confirmed that three of the cytomegalovirus-associated TCR beta chains recognize cytomegalovirus antigens. Compared with the roughly 700-donor mean, donors in an Asian-associated ancestry cluster had fewer N-insertions in productive TCRs, according to a later genetic analysis. Specific HLA alleles were associated with more than 15,000 TCR beta sequences at a false discovery rate of 0.05 in a later analysis. Some IMGT-functional V segments, including TRBV6-2 and TRBV6-3, could not be told apart with the 87-base-pair reads, so those segments were excluded. In a later analysis, HLA-associated TCR beta chains were found to be more clonally expanded and to have lower generation probabilities than equally common non-associated chains. A later analysis reported that several top co-occurrence clusters appeared linked to parvovirus B19, influenza, CMV and Epstein-Barr virus. In a later analysis, TCR association rates were found to vary across HLA loci, with the most associated TCRs seen for DRB1 alleles and the fewest for HLA-C alleles. A total of 164 TCR beta chains were listed by the study as associated with cytomegalovirus. An earlier analysis of 587 of the donors showed that most TCR beta V segments appeared in productive rearrangements either about 87% or about 30% of the time, which broadly matched IMGT annotations. A further reported finding was that TCR beta sequences accurately predicted the HLA-A and HLA-B alleles for most subjects in the first cohort. The only immune exposure information available for the cohort was CMV serostatus. The authors suggested that the approach could potentially be generalized to other disease states and immunological phenotypes. Most TCR sequences were observed very rarely across donors, whereas some public TCRs were present in many individuals. Correlated functional status among segregating V segments might reflect linkage disequilibrium, but an unknown experimental factor could not be ruled out. An association between a missense DCLRE1C variant and V-gene and J-gene trimming of TCR beta chains was found in a later genetic analysis and replicated in an independent cohort. In this cohort, only TCR beta chains were sequenced, and detectable features were limited by the absence of alpha or paired-chain data. Sequencing depth was assumed to be roughly uniform across donors in the presence/absence analyses, though that assumption may not hold. Strong co-occurrence of HLA alleles, especially DR and DQ, made assigning TCR associations to individual alleles difficult. Because counts were too low, seventeen rarely observed V segments, including chromosome 9 orphons, were left out of the earlier analysis of a few hundred of the donors. A cluster of highly shared sequence variants was judged likely to represent a technical artifact of the sequencing pipeline. In a later analysis, most CMV-associated TCR beta chains were found to appear HLA-restricted, with HLA associations seemingly driven largely by CMV exposure. The classifier was reported to diagnose cytomegalovirus status with high specificity and sensitivity in both the original and validation cohorts.

The cohort consisted of 666 healthy bone marrow donors. At the time of sampling, every cohort member was nominally healthy, though immune exposures that went unrecorded were likely present. The donor tested CMV seronegative and was one of the 352 seronegative cohort members. A peripheral blood sample was collected from each donor, and TCR beta sequencing was performed on peripheral blood mononuclear cells. The Qiagen DNeasy Blood Extraction Kit was used to extract genomic DNA from the blood cell samples. Counted from cysteine to phenylalanine, this CDR3 has 17 amino acids. Just CDR3 DNA is preserved here, 51 bases in frame from base 1. Germline trimming: 3 bases from V, 0 bases from J; junction bases outside gene matches: 9. Looking up the germline V gene (reference sequence) yields CDR1 LNHDA and CDR2 SQIVND.

Rearrangement joined TRBV19 to TRBJ1-1; TRBD1 lines up with 8 middle nucleotides. The receptor was isolated from a male donor in good health and CMV-seronegative. The sequenced sample consisted of PBMCs. The sequenced DNA is TGTGCCAGTAGTATGAGGACAGGGCGCCTTTTGAACACTGAAGCTTTCTTT. The resulting protein is CASSMRTGRLLNTEAFF.